One sample yielded the 10 T cell receptor beta chains listed below, sequenced in a study of neurological immune-mediated disorders. TCRdb ran MiXCR on the 5' RACE reads and lists one entry per CDR3 protein. The sample shows tens of thousands of distinct CDR3 sequences, around 2.3% of them seen only once. Sample: PBMCs. The receptors originated from a middle-aged man with multiple sclerosis.

This clonotype is medium-sized within its sample. V gene TRBV5-1 combines with J gene TRBJ2-3, with TRBD2 matching over 9 bases. CDR1 is SGHRS, CDR2 YFSETQ, per germline. The V segment lost 4 bases and the J segment 4 bases; nucleotides outside the gene matches: 7. The CDR3 runs to 15 residues. For the CDR3, the DNA is TGCGCCAGCAGCATTAGCGGGGGCCCCCCAGATACGCAGTATTTT. Translating gives CASSISGGPPDTQYF.

This clonotype was observed many times. The chain employs TRBV18 and TRBJ2-7, with D possibly TRBD1 on 5 matching bases. This CDR3 comprises 12 residues. With 2 bases removed from V and 6 bases from J, the gap between germline ends came to 8 bases. CDR1 KGHSH and CDR2 LQKENI come from the germline V gene. CDR3 sequence: CASSPGRAEQYF. Written as DNA, the CDR3 is TGTGCCAGCTCACCAGGCAGGGCCGAGCAGTACTTC. Using reference TRBV18 and TRBJ2-7 for the parts outside the CDR3, the full variable domain is NAGVMQNPRHLVRRRGQEARLRCSPMKGHSHVYWYRQLPEEGLKFMVYLQKENIIDESGMPKERFSAEFPKEGPSILRIQQVVRGDSAAYFCASSPGRAEQYFGPGTRLTVT.

This clonotype was seen many times. This chain connects TRBV7-8 to TRBJ2-5, with D perhaps TRBD1 or TRBD2 (5 bases each). V shed 3 bases and J shed 4 bases, with 15 bases lying between them. There are 15 residues in the CDR3. Per germline, CDR1 SGHVS and CDR2 FQNEAQ. The CDR3 DNA reads as TGTGCCAGCAGCTTCGCTATTGGGGGTAGAGAGACCCAGTACTTC. Translated: CASSFAIGGRETQYF.

This clonotype was seen ten or more times. This sequence joins TRBV3-1 and TRBJ1-1, with a tentative D call TRBD1 (6 bases). Germline V lookup: CDR1 LGHDT, CDR2 YNNKEL (reference sequence). CDR3 length: 15 amino acids. The V gene lost 5 bases and the J gene lost 1 base, with 14 bases spanning the gap. Written as DNA, the CDR3 is TGTGCCAGCAGCAGTCCCGGGACACGGAACACTGAAGCTTTCTTT. It is translated as CASSSPGTRNTEAFF. Combining the CDR3 with reference TRBV3-1 and TRBJ1-1 gives the whole variable domain DTAVSQTPKYLVTQMGNDKSIKCEQNLGHDTMYWYKQDSKKFLKIMFSYNNKELIINETVPNRFSPKSPDKAHLNLHINSLELGDSAVYFCASSSPGTRNTEAFFGQGTRLTVV.

This clonotype was counted only a few times. This chain connects TRBV3-1 to TRBJ1-3; TRBD1 might be the D (6 bases). CDR1 is LGHDT and CDR2 is YNNKEL in the germline V gene (reference sequence). The V gene lost 7 bases and the J gene lost 1 base, with 14 bases spanning the gap. The CDR3 loop spans 15 amino acids. CDR3 region: CASTNRGASGNTIYF. The CDR3 DNA reads as TGTGCCAGCACTAATCGGGGGGCGTCTGGAAACACCATATATTTT.

This sequence joins TRBV5-1 and TRBJ1-2; TRBD1 matches at 10 bases. V gave up 5 bases and J gave up 2 bases; unmatched junction bases: 3. There are 14 residues in the CDR3. Germline CDR1 SGHRS, CDR2 YFSETQ. CDR3 nucleotides: TGCGCCAGCAGTTCGGGACAGGGGAACTATGGCTACACCTTC. This sequence encodes CASSSGQGNYGYTF.

There are many counts of this clonotype. V gene TRBV12-3 or TRBV12-4 combines with J gene TRBJ2-1, with a weak D call TRBD2 (6 bases). There are 13 residues in the CDR3. V was cut by 6 bases and J by 7 bases, with 13 bases left in between. CDR3 bases: TGTGCCAGCAGCCGCGGAGGGTCGAATGAGCAGTTCTTC. Translated: CASSRGGSNEQFF.

The table lists this clonotype with many counts. J is TRBJ1-1 and V is TRBV12-3 or TRBV12-4; D call uncertain. The V gene lost 5 bases and the J gene lost 4 bases, with 14 bases spanning the gap. The CDR3 runs 14 residues. In DNA, the CDR3 is TGTGCCAGCAGTCTAGGAGGGAGGAGCACTGAAGCTTTCTTT. This translates into CASSLGGRSTEAFF.

Concerning this clonotype itself: The final CDR3 position lacks the conserved phenylalanine or tryptophan, pointing to a likely read error. The chain is built from TRBV5-6 and TRBJ1-2, with D unclear. The CDR3 length is 14 residues. With 3 bases removed from V and 8 bases from J, the gap between germline ends came to 17 bases. CDR1 is SGHDT, CDR2 YYEEEE, per germline. The CDR3 region is CASSYPDASGGYTV. The CDR3 DNA is TGTGCCAGCAGCTACCCTGACGCCTCAGGAGGCTACACCGTC.

This clonotype was detected many times. The V call is TRBV20-1, the J call TRBJ2-7; TRBD2 aligns across 7 bases. Germline V gene lookup returns CDR1 DFQATT and CDR2 SNEGSKA (reference sequence). V dropped 0 bases and J dropped 4; count of bases not matched to a gene: 3. CDR3 length: 13 amino acids. CDR3 protein: CSAREGGRYEQYF. DNA of the CDR3: TGCAGTGCTAGAGAGGGAGGGCGATACGAGCAGTACTTC.